This T cell receptor beta chain was sequenced for a study of blood T cells in healthy people across ages. The CDR3 loop spans 15 amino acids. V gave up 7 bases and J gave up 12 bases, with 25 bases separating them. Overall study findings and caveats: Diversity figures derived from one million T cells were judged to underestimate the true value. The study could not conclusively compare naive and antigen-experienced cells, given its unsorted PBMCs.

In its sample, this clonotype was seen a few times. What it binds is unknown. PCR was performed a second time for about 7 to 12 cycles using a sample-barcoded 5' primer and a J-beta primer mix. TCRdb re-derived calls from the 5' RACE reads in MiXCR, one entry per CDR3 protein. The sample carries over a million distinct CDR3 sequences, roughly 24% recorded once. The same data also contributed to another study, on T cells of mothers and their children.

This TCR was sampled from a girl between 2 and 10 years old in good health. The sequenced sample was blood. The J gene is TRBJ2-1, the V gene TRBV12-3 or TRBV12-4, with D perhaps matching TRBD1 or TRBD2 (6 bases each). CDR3 DNA: TGTGCCAGCACCCACTCCGTTGGGGGGCCGGTAGGGCAGTTCTTC. Translated: CASTHSVGGPVGQFF.